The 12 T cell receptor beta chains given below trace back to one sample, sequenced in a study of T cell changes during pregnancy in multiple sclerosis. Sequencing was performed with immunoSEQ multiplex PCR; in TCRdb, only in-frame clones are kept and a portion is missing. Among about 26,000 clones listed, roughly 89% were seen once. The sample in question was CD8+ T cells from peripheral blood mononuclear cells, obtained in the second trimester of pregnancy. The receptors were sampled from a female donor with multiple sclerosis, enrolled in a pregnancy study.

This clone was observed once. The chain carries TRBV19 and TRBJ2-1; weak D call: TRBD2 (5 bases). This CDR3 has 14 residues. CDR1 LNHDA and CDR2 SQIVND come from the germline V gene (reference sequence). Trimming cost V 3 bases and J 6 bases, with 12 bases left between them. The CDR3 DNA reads TGTGCCAGTAGTATTGGATTTGCGGGCAATGAGCAGTTCTTC. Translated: CASSIGFAGNEQFF. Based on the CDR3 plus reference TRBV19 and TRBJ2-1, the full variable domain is DGGITQSPKYLFRKEGQNVTLSCEQNLNHDAMYWYRQDPGQGLRLIYYSQIVNDFQKGDIAEGYSVSREKKESFPLTVTSAQKNPTAFYLCASSIGFAGNEQFFGPGTRLTVL.

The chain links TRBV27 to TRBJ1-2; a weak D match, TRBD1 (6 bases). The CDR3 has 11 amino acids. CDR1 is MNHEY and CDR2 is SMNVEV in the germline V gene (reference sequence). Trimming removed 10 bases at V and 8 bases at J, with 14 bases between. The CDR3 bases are TGTGCCACCCACGGGGGGCGCGGCTACACCTTC. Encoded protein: CATHGGRGYTF.

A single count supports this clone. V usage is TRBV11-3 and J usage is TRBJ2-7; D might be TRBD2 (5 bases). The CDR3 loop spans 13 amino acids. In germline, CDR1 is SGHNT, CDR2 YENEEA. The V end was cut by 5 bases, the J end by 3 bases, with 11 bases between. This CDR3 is CASSLRTDYEQYF. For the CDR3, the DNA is TGTGCCAGCAGCCTTCGGACTGACTACGAGCAGTACTTC.

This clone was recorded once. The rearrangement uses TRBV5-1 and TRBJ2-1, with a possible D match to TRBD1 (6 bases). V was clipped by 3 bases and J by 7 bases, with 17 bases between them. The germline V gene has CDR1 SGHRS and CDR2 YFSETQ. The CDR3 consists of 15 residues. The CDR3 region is CASSCPTGHGNEQFF. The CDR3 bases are TGCGCCAGCAGCTGCCCGACAGGCCATGGGAATGAGCAGTTCTTC.

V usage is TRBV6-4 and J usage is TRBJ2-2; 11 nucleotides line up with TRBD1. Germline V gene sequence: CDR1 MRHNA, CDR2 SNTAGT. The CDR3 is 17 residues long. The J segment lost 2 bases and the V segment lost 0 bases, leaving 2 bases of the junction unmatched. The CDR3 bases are TGTGCCAGCAGTGACTCGGGACAGGGGGTTAACACCGGGGAGCTGTTTTTT. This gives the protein CASSDSGQGVNTGELFF.

CDR3 in DNA: TGCGCCAGCAGCCCTCACCGGTGGGAGGGGGAGGGCACAGATACGCAGTATTTT. Translated, it gives CASSPHRWEGEGTDTQYF. The V gene is TRBV5-1, the J gene TRBJ2-3; perhaps TRBD2 as D (7 bases). Germline V CDR1 and CDR2: SGHRS, YFSETQ. The ends were cut back, 4 bases at V and 1 base at J, with 22 bases in the middle. This CDR3 has 18 residues.

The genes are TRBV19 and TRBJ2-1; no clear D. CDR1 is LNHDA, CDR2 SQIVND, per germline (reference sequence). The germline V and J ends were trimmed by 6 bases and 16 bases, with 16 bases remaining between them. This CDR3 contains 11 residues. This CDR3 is CASSPGPVSFF. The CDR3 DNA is TGTGCCAGTAGCCCCGGTCCTGTTAGTTTCTTC. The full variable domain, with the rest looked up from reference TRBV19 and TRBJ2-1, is DGGITQSPKYLFRKEGQNVTLSCEQNLNHDAMYWYRQDPGQGLRLIYYSQIVNDFQKGDIAEGYSVSREKKESFPLTVTSAQKNPTAFYLCASSPGPVSFFGPGTRLTVL.

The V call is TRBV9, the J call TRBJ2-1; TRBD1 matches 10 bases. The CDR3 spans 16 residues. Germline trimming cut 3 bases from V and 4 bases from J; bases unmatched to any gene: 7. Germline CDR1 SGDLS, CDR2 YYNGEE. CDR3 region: CASSARTGGPYNEQFF. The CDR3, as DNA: TGTGCCAGCAGCGCACGGACAGGGGGACCGTACAATGAGCAGTTCTTC.

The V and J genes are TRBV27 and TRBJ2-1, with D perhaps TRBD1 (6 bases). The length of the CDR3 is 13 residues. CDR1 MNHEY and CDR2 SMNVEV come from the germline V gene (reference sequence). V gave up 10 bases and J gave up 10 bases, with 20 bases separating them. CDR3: CATETPGDGEQFF. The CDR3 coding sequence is TGTGCCACCGAAACGCCAGGGGACGGGGAGCAGTTCTTC.

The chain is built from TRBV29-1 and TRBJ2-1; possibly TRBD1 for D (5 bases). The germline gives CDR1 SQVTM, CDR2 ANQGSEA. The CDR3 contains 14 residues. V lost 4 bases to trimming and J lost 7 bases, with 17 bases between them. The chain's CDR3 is CSVVSSGAGNEQFF. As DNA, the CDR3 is TGCAGCGTTGTGTCGAGTGGGGCCGGGAATGAGCAGTTCTTC.

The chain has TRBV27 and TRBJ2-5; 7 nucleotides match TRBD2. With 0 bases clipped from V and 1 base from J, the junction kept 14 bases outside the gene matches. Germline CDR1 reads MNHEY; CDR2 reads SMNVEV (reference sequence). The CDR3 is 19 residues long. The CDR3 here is CASSLSGGRWQLIQETQYF. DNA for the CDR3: TGTGCCAGCAGTTTATCGGGAGGGCGTTGGCAACTAATCCAAGAGACCCAGTACTTC.

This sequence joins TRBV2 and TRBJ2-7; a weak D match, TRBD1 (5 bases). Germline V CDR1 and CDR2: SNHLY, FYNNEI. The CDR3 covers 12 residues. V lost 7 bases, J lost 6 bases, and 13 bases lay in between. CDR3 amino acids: CASMARAREQYF. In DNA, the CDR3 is TGTGCCAGCATGGCCAGGGCCCGCGAGCAGTACTTC.